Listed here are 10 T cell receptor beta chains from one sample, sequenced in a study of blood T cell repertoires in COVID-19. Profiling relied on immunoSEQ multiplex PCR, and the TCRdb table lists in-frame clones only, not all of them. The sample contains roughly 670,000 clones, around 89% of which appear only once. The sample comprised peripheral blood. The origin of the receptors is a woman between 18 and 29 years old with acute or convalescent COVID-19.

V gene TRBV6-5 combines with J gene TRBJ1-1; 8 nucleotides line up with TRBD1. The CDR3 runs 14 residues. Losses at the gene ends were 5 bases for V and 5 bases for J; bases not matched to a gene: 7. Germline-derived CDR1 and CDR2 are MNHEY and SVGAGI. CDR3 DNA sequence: TGTGCCAGCAGTCCCTCGGACAGGGAAACTGAAGCTTTCTTT. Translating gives CASSPSDRETEAFF.

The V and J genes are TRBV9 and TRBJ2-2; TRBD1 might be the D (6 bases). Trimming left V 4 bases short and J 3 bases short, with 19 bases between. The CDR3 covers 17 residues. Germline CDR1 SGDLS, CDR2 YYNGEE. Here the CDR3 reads CASSTEVQGFDTGELFF. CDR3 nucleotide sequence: TGTGCCAGCAGCACAGAGGTACAGGGTTTCGACACCGGGGAGCTGTTTTTT.

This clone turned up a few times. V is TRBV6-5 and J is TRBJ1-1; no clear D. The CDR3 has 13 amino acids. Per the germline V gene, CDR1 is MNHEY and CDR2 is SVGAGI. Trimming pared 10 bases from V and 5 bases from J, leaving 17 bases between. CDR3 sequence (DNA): TGTGCCACCGATACTGACCCGGGGACTGAAGCTTTCTTT. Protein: CATDTDPGTEAFF.

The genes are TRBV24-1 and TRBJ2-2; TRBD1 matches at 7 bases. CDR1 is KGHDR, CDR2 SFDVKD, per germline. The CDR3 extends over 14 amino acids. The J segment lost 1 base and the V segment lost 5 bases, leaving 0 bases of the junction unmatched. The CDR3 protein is CATSGDRNTGELFF. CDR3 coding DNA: TGTGCCACCAGTGGGGACAGGAACACCGGGGAGCTGTTTTTT.

The CDR3 DNA follows: TGTGCCAGCAGCAACCTCCAGGGTCTTAATAGCAATGAGCAGTTCTTC. Protein product: CASSNLQGLNSNEQFF. This chain links TRBV9 with TRBJ2-1, with a possible D match to TRBD1 (5 bases). The germline V gene encodes CDR1 SGDLS and CDR2 YYNGEE. The CDR3 loop spans 16 amino acids. The ends were cut back, 4 bases at V and 6 bases at J, with 20 bases in the middle.

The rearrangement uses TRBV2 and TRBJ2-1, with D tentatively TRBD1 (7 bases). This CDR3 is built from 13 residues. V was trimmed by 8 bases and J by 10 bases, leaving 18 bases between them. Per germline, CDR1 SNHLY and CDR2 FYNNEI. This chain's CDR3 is CASELRQGGEQFF. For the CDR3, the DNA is TGTGCCAGCGAGTTGAGACAGGGAGGAGAGCAGTTCTTC.

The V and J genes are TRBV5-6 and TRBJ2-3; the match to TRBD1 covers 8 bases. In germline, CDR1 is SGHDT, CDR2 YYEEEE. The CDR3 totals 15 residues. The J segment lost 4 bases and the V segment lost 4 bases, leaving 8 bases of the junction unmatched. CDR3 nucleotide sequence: TGTGCCAGCAGCGCAGACAGGGGAATTTCAGATACGCAGTATTTT. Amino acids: CASSADRGISDTQYF.

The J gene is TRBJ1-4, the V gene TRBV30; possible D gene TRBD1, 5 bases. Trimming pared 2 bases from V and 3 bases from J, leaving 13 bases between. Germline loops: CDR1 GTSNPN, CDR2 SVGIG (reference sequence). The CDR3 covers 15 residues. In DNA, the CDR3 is TGTGCCTGGAGTAGGAAGGCAGGGTCTAATGAAAAACTGTTTTTT. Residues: CAWSRKAGSNEKLFF. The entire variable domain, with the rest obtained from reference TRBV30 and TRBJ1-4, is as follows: SQTIHQWPATLVQPVGSPLSLECTVEGTSNPNLYWYRQAAGRGLQLLFYSVGIGQISSEVPQNLSASRPQDRQFILSSKKLLLSDSGFYLCAWSRKAGSNEKLFFGSGTQLSVL.

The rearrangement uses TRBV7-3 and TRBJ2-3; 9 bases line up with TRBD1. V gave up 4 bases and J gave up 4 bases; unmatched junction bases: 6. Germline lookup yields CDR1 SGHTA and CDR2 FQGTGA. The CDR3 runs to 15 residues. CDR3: CASSYTGQGPDTQYF. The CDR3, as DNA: TGTGCCAGCAGCTACACGGGACAGGGTCCAGATACGCAGTATTTT.

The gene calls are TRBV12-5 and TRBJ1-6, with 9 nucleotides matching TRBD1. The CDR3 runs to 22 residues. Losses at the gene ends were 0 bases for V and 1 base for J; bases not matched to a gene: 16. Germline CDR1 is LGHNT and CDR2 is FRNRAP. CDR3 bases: TGTGCTAGTGGTTTGGTATTTCCCAATTATTTGACAGGGGGTTCCTATAATTCACCCCTCCACTTT. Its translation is CASGLVFPNYLTGGSYNSPLHF.